This entry lists 5 T cell receptor beta chains sequenced from one sample in a study of T cells in women clearing cervical HPV infection. The data were produced by immunoSEQ multiplex PCR, yet TCRdb's version contains in-frame clones alone and is incomplete. The sample table sets out about 35,000 clones. Sequenced: blood buffy coat. The source of these receptors is a woman aged 18 to 75 with a cervical HPV16 infection that either progressed to CIN3+ or cleared (not recorded which).

A remark on this clone: The CDR3 end lies 3 residues beyond the end of the read and is filled in from the germline J gene. The chain combines TRBV6-1 with TRBJ2-3, with D maybe TRBD2 (7 bases). The CDR3 runs 14 residues. The germline V gene has CDR1 MNHNS and CDR2 SASEGT. The covered CDR3 bases are TGTGCCAGCAGTGGTTGGGGGGGACAAGAGACG. Its translation: CASSGWGGQET. The entire CDR3 sequence reads CASSGWGGQETQYF.

With regard to this clone: Sequencing ends 3 residues short of the CDR3 end; the germline J gene provides the rest. This chain joins TRBV19 and TRBJ1-1; 8 nucleotides align to TRBD1. There are 15 residues in the CDR3. V lost 5 bases, J lost 3 bases, and 8 bases stayed unmatched. Per the germline V gene, CDR1 is LNHDA and CDR2 is SQIVND (reference sequence). The covered CDR3 bases are TGTGCCAGTAGTCCACGGACAGGGTCGGACACTGAA. It specifies CASSPRTGSDTE. The full CDR3 sequence reads CASSPRTGSDTEAFF.

Considering frequency, this clone is medium-sized. The CDR3 end is not reached by the read, which stops 3 residues before it; the germline J gene fills it in. V usage is TRBV29-1 and J usage is TRBJ2-3; TRBD1 aligns across 7 bases. The CDR3 totals 14 residues. Losses at the gene ends were 4 bases for V and 2 bases for J; bases not matched to a gene: 6. Germline CDR1 is SQVTM and CDR2 is ANQGSEA. The sequenced CDR3 bases are TGCAGCGTTGTAGGGGGCTTTAACACAGATACG. Residues: CSVVGGFNTDT. From start to end, the CDR3 is CSVVGGFNTDTQYF.

Note on this clone: Read data end 3 residues before the CDR3 end; the end is taken from the germline J gene. The rearrangement joins TRBV2 to TRBJ1-1; TRBD1 matches at 7 bases. This CDR3 is 14 amino acids long. Germline lookup yields CDR1 SNHLY and CDR2 FYNNEI. V lost 5 bases and J lost 5; bases outside the gene matches: 8. Partial CDR3 DNA: TGTGCCAGCAGTCAGGGGGTAGGGGGGACTGAA. Protein sequence: CASSQGVGGTE. The complete CDR3 reads CASSQGVGGTEAFF.

CDR3: CASSTGTSGVQETQYF. The sequenced part of the CDR3 DNA is TGCGCCAGCAGCACCGGGACTAGCGGGGTGCAAGAGACC. This chain uses TRBV5-1 with TRBJ2-5; 13 nucleotides line up with TRBD2. Read data end 3 residues before the CDR3 end; the end is taken from the germline J gene. V lost 4 bases and J lost 2; bases outside the gene matches: 5. The CDR3 extends over 16 amino acids. Germline-derived CDR1 and CDR2 are SGHRS and YFSETQ.